A selection of T cell receptor beta chains follows, all from one sample in a study of monozygotic twins with inflammatory bowel disease. From its re-call of the 5' RACE reads, TCRdb lists each CDR3 protein once, without DNA. This table lists about 440,000 distinct CDR3 sequences. Sequenced sample: blood. The receptors were sampled from a human donor with ulcerative colitis or Crohn's disease, or a healthy co-twin of an affected twin (not recorded which). Each CDR3 is given with its conserved first and last residue. Each record gives: V gene, J gene, CDR3 protein.

TRBV28	TRBJ1-2	CASRDRATDYGYTF
TRBV6-5	TRBJ2-1	CASTLLAGNNEQFF
TRBV20-1	TRBJ2-1	CSASRQGSSYNEQFF
TRBV5-6	TRBJ1-2	CASSSSTGSDYGYTF
TRBV5-1	TRBJ1-1	CASSLLTDKNTEAFF
TRBV7-2	TRBJ2-5	CASSLGGGPAETQYF
TRBV28	TRBJ1-5	CATQGGNQPQHF
TRBV12-3/TRBV12-4	TRBJ2-3	CASSLQGVSTDTQYF
TRBV20-1	TRBJ2-5	CSARERWDAQETQYF
TRBV6-2/TRBV6-3	TRBJ1-3	CASDRDRKTGNTIYF
TRBV7-2	TRBJ1-2	CASSLHPQHYGYTF
TRBV20-1	TRBJ2-3	CSGEFPGAGTDTQYF
TRBV6-1	TRBJ2-2	CASSKLGGAGTGELFF
TRBV23-1	TRBJ1-6	CASSSPGWEYNSPLHF
TRBV7-9	TRBJ2-7	CASSLDPGPSYEQYF
TRBV7-8	TRBJ2-5	CASSFVTETQYF
TRBV6-2/TRBV6-3	TRBJ1-2	CASRLSGTPNGYTF
TRBV7-2	TRBJ1-1	CASSAIKLNTEAFF